The source of this T cell receptor (beta chain) is a study of CD8 T cells in ankylosing spondylitis. TCRdb reprocessed the 5' RACE reads with MiXCR, giving one entry per CDR3 protein. Seen here are some 350,000 distinct CDR3 sequences, 14% to 15% observed once, and the top ten hold approximately 0.99%. As to this clonotype: What it binds is not known.

The trim removed 3 bases at V and 3 bases at J, leaving 6 bases unmatched. Per the germline V gene, CDR1 is SGHRS and CDR2 is YFSETQ. The CDR3 runs to 15 residues. Study-wide results and limits: Disease-linked clones were reportedly significantly enriched in matched ankylosing spondylitis synovial fluid.

This TCR was recovered from a male donor with ankylosing spondylitis or in good health (not recorded which). This rearrangement joins TRBV5-1 to TRBJ2-1; 7 bases match TRBD2. The sample was blood, either unsorted or a sorted T cell fraction (not recorded which). The CDR3 protein is CASSWGGAGYNEQFF. CDR3 coding DNA: TGCGCCAGCAGCTGGGGAGGGGCCGGCTACAATGAGCAGTTCTTC.